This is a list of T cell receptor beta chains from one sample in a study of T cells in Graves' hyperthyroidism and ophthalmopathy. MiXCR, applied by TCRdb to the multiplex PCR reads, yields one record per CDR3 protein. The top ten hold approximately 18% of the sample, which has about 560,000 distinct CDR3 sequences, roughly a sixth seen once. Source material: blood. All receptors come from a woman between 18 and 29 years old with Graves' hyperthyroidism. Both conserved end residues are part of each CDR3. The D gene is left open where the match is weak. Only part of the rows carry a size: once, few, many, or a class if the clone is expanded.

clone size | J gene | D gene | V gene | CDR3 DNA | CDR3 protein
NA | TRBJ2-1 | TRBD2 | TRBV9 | TGTGCCAGCAGTTACGAGCCAGCGGGAGAATGGGATGAGCAGTTCTTC | CASSYEPAGEWDEQFF
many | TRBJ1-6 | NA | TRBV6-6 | TGTGCCAGCAGTTACTCGGCAGGGACGGAGCCACCCCTCCACTTT | CASSYSAGTEPPLHF
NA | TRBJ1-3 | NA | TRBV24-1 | TGTGCCACCAGTGACAAATACTCCCGAAGTGAGCTACACACCATATATTTT | CATSDKYSRSELHTIYF
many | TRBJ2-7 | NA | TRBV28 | TGTGCCAGCAGCCGGATTGTAGGTTCCCTCCTCTACGAGCAGTACTTC | CASSRIVGSLLYEQYF
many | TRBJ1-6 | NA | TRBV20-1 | TGCAGTGCTAGCAAGGACATGAGAGGTTCACCCCTCCACTTT | CSASKDMRGSPLHF
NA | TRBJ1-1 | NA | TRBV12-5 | TGTGCTAGTGGTTTGGTACTGAACACTGAAGCTTTCTTT | CASGLVLNTEAFF
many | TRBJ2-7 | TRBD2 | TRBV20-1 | TGCAGTGCCGGGACTAGCGGCTCCTACGAGCAGTACTTC | CSAGTSGSYEQYF
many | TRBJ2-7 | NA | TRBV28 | TGTGCCAGCAGTTTTCCAGGGAAAACCTACGAGCAGTACTTC | CASSFPGKTYEQYF
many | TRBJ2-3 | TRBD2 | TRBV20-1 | TGCAGTGGTCCGATTTTCGGTTTGGCGGGAGCAGCAGATACGCAGTATTTT | CSGPIFGLAGAADTQYF
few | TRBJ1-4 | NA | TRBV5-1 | TGCGCCAGCAGCTTCGGTGGGGGATCCCAAAGAAGGGAAAAACTGTTTTTT | CASSFGGGSQRREKLFF
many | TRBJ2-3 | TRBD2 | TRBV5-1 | TGCGCCAGCAGCTTGGTCAGCGGGAGGGCAGATACGCAGTATTTT | CASSLVSGRADTQYF
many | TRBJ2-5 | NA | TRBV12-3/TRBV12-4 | TGTGCCAGCAGTTTGGGGACGTACCAAGAGACCCAGTACTTC | CASSLGTYQETQYF
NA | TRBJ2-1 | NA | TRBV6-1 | TGTGCCAGCAGTGCTAAACCGTTAGGGTGGTACAATGAGCAGTTCTTC | CASSAKPLGWYNEQFF
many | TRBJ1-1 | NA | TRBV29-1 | TGCAGCGGGCAATCAGGGATGAACACTGAAGCTTTCTTT | CSGQSGMNTEAFF
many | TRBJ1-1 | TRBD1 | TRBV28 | TGTGCCAGCAGTTCCAGGGGGCATAACACTGAAGCTTTCTTT | CASSSRGHNTEAFF
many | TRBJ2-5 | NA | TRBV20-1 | TGCAGTGCTAGAGTTTGGGGGGAGACCCAGTACTTC | CSARVWGETQYF
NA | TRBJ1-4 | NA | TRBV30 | TGTGCCTGGAACAGGGCGCCTAATGAAAAACTGTTTTTT | CAWNRAPNEKLFF
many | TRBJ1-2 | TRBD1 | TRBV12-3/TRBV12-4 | TGTGCCAGCAGTAGACAGGGGCTGGGCGGCTACACCTTC | CASSRQGLGGYTF
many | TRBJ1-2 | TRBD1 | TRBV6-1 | TGTGCCAGCAGTCTCAGGGGACAGGGTAGCTATGGCTACACCTTC | CASSLRGQGSYGYTF
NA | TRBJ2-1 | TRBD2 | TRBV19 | TGTGCCAGTAGTATGGGAGGGGTGGAGCAGTTCTTC | CASSMGGVEQFF
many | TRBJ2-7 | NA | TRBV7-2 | TGTGCCAGCAGCCAACAGGACCCGGACGAGCAGTACTTC | CASSQQDPDEQYF
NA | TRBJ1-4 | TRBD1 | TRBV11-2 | TGTGCCAGCAGCTTGGACAGGGCCGCAACTAATGAAAAACTGTTTTTT | CASSLDRAATNEKLFF
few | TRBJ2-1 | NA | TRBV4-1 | TGCGCCAGCAGCCCCAGCTCGAGCAATGAGCAGTTCTTC | CASSPSSSNEQFF
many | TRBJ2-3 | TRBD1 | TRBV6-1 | TGTGCCAGCACCCAGGGACAGGACACAGATACGCAGTATTTT | CASTQGQDTDTQYF
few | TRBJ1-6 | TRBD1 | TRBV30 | TGTGCCTGGAGCCCCGGACAGGGACATTCACCCCTCCACTTT | CAWSPGQGHSPLHF
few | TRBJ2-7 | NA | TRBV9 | TGTGCCAGCAGCCCCGACAGGGAGGACGAGCAGTACTTC | CASSPDREDEQYF
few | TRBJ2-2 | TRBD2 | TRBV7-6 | TGTGCCAGCAGCTTAGCGGGACTAGACGGGGCCGGGGAGCTGTTTTTT | CASSLAGLDGAGELFF
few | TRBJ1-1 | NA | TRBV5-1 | TGCGCCAGCAGCTTGGCGGAGGATCGGGGCACTGAAGCTTTCTTT | CASSLAEDRGTEAFF
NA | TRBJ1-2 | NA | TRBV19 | TGTGCCAGTAGTATCTCGGGGGACAACTTCTATGGCTACACCTTC | CASSISGDNFYGYTF
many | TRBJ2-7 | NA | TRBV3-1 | TGTGCCAGCAGACGAACTGGGGGCTACGAGCAGTACTTC | CASRRTGGYEQYF
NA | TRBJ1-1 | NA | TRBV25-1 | TGTGCCAGCAGACCGGGGTGGAAGACGAGAACTGAAGCTTTCTTT | CASRPGWKTRTEAFF
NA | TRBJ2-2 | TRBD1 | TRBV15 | TGTGCCACCAGCCCCCGCCCCGGGACAGTCACGTCCGGGGAGCTGTTTTTT | CATSPRPGTVTSGELFF
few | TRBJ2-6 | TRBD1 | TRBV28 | TGTGCCAGCAGTTTATCTACGACAGGGTTGTCTGGGGCCAACGTCCTGACTTTC | CASSLSTTGLSGANVLTF
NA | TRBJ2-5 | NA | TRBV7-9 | TGTGCCAGCAGCCCGCCGTTTGGAAGGGGAGAGACCCAGTACTTC | CASSPPFGRGETQYF
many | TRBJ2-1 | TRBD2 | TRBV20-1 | TGCAGTGCTAGACCTAGCGGGATTGACTACAATGAGCAGTTCTTC | CSARPSGIDYNEQFF
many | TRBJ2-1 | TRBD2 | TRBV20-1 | TGCAGTGCTCCGGGGACTAGCGGGAGAGCTCGCCACAATGAGCAGTTCTTC | CSAPGTSGRARHNEQFF
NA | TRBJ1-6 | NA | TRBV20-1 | TGCAGTGCTAGAGTCGGGAGCTCCTATAATTCACCCCTCCACTTT | CSARVGSSYNSPLHF
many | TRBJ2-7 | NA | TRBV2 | TGTGCCAGCAGTGGCCCCTACGAGCAGTACTTC | CASSGPYEQYF
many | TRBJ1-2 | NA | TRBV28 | TGTGCCAGCAGTTCCCCGGACAGTTCGTATGGCTACACCTTC | CASSSPDSSYGYTF
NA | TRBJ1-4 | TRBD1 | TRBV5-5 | TGTGCCAGCAGCGAAACCGGGACAGTAAATGAAAAACTGTTTTTT | CASSETGTVNEKLFF
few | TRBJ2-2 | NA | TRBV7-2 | TGTGCCAGCGGGTTCGGGGAGCTGTTTTTT | CASGFGELFF
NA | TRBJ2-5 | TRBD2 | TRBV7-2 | TGTGCCAGCAGCTCCCAGCGGGGGGGCCTCCGGGGGACCCAGTACTTC | CASSSQRGGLRGTQYF
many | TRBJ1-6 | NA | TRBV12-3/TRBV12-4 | TGTGCCAGCAGTCCTTTCTCTACGTCACCCCTCCACTTT | CASSPFSTSPLHF
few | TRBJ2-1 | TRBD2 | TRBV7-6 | TGTGCCAGCAGCTCCGGGGGGGCGTTTTACAATGAGCAGTTCTTC | CASSSGGAFYNEQFF
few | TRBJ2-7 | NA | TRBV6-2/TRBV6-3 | TGTGCCAGCAGTTACTCAAGGACAGCATACTACGAGCAGTACTTC | CASSYSRTAYYEQYF
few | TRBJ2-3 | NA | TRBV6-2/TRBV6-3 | TGTGCCAGCGGGGTGGACGTCGGCACAGATACGCAGTATTTT | CASGVDVGTDTQYF
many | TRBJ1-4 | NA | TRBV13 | TGTGCCAGCAGGGGCTCGGGGGCTGAAAAACTGTTTTTT | CASRGSGAEKLFF
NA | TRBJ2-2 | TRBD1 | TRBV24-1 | TGTGCCACCAGTGATTCCAGACAGGGAACGAACACCGGGGAGCTGTTTTTT | CATSDSRQGTNTGELFF
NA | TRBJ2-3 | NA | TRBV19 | TGTGCCAGTAAGGCACAAACTAGCACAGATACGCAGTATTTT | CASKAQTSTDTQYF
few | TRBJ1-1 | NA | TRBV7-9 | TGTGCCAGCAGCGGGAGAGGGGGACCGGGAGCTTTCTTT | CASSGRGGPGAFF
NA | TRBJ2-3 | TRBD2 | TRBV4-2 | TGTGCCAGCAGCCAAGATAAGACTAGCGGGGACACAGATACGCAGTATTTT | CASSQDKTSGDTDTQYF
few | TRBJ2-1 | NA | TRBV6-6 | TGTGCCAGCAGTTACTCGAATACAGACAATGAGCAGTTCTTC | CASSYSNTDNEQFF
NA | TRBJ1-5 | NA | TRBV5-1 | TGCGCCAGCAGCTTGGTAGGTGGAGGTCAGCCCCTGCATTTT | CASSLVGGGQPLHF
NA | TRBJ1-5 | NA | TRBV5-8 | TGTGCCAGCAGCTTGGCGGGACACCAATATCAGCCCCAGCATTTT | CASSLAGHQYQPQHF
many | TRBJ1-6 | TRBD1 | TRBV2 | TGTGCCAGCACTATCGACAGGGCGAATTCACCCCTCCACTTT | CASTIDRANSPLHF
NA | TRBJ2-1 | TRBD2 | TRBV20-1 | TGCAGTGCTAGAGCTGGACTAGCGGGATCCAATGAGCAGTTCTTC | CSARAGLAGSNEQFF
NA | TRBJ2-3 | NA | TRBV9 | TGTGCCAGCAGCGTAGTTGCGGGGGCCCCCGATACGCAGTATTTT | CASSVVAGAPDTQYF
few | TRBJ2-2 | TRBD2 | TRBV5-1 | TGCGCCAGCAGCTATGGGACTAGCCGAAACACCGGGGAGCTGTTTTTT | CASSYGTSRNTGELFF